The rows below give T cell receptor beta chains drawn from one sample of a study of T cell changes during pregnancy in multiple sclerosis. Clones were read by immunoSEQ multiplex PCR, and TCRdb kept only the in-frame ones, dropping some. Among roughly 64,000 clones, around 91% were seen once, and the ten largest hold around 6.8%. Sequences were derived from peripheral blood, sampled in the third trimester of pregnancy. These TCRs come from a female donor in good health, enrolled as a control in a pregnancy study. CDR3s include the opening cysteine and the closing phenylalanine or tryptophan. A D gene is named only where the DNA matches it firmly.

V gene: TRBV13; J gene: TRBJ1-1; D gene: -; CDR3 DNA: TGTGCCAGCAGCCCAAGGCGGAGTCGCACTGAAGCTTTCTTT; CDR3 protein: CASSPRRSRTEAFF
V gene: TRBV6-1; J gene: TRBJ1-5; D gene: -; CDR3 DNA: TGTGCCAGCAGTGAAGGGAGGGTCCAGCCCCAGCATTTT; CDR3 protein: CASSEGRVQPQHF
V gene: TRBV19; J gene: TRBJ2-3; D gene: -; CDR3 DNA: TGTGCCAGTAGTATGAGGGCAGGCACAAGCACAGATACGCAGTATTTT; CDR3 protein: CASSMRAGTSTDTQYF
V gene: TRBV19; J gene: TRBJ2-1; D gene: TRBD2; CDR3 DNA: TGTGCCAGCTCTCGGGGGAGACTAGCGGGGGGGACCTACAATGAGCAGTTCTTC; CDR3 protein: CASSRGRLAGGTYNEQFF
V gene: TRBV19; J gene: TRBJ2-1; D gene: -; CDR3 DNA: TGTGCCAGTAGCAGGGGTTGGGGGTACAATGAGCAGTTCTTC; CDR3 protein: CASSRGWGYNEQFF
V gene: TRBV7-2; J gene: TRBJ2-1; D gene: -; CDR3 DNA: TGTGCCAGCAGCTTAGGGCCGGGGAGCGGAATGCAGTTCTTC; CDR3 protein: CASSLGPGSGMQFF
V gene: TRBV14; J gene: TRBJ2-7; D gene: TRBD2; CDR3 DNA: TGTGCCAGCAGCCGACGACTAGCGGGAACCTACGAGCAGTACTTC; CDR3 protein: CASSRRLAGTYEQYF
V gene: TRBV18; J gene: TRBJ2-1; D gene: TRBD2; CDR3 DNA: TGTGCCAGCTCATCACTTAGCGGGAGGGCCTCAGTAACAAGTGAGCAGTTCTTC; CDR3 protein: CASSSLSGRASVTSEQFF
V gene: TRBV15; J gene: TRBJ2-7; D gene: TRBD1; CDR3 DNA: TGTGCCACCAGGGAACAGGGGGCCTCCTACGAGCAGTACTTC; CDR3 protein: CATREQGASYEQYF
V gene: TRBV4-1; J gene: TRBJ2-7; D gene: TRBD2; CDR3 DNA: TGCGCCAGCAGCCAAGATGGGGCGGGGGACTCCTACGAGCAGTACTTC; CDR3 protein: CASSQDGAGDSYEQYF
V gene: TRBV30; J gene: TRBJ1-4; D gene: TRBD1; CDR3 DNA: TGTGCCTGGAGTCAAAGGACAGGGGGCCGGGGTGAAAAACTGTTTTTT; CDR3 protein: CAWSQRTGGRGEKLFF